Presented here are 15 T cell receptor beta chains from one specimen sequenced in a study of control samples from healthy donors and cancer patients. Measured with immunoSEQ multiplex PCR; TCRdb has only the in-frame clones, and not every one. The sample records 150,000 or so clones, about 87% being singletons. Material: blood. The receptors shown here come from a man aged 25 to 45 in good health.

This clone was observed once. This sequence joins TRBV6-6 and TRBJ2-5; D is uncertain. The germline gives CDR1 MNHNY, CDR2 SVGAGI (reference sequence). Trimming took 6 bases from V and 2 from J, leaving 4 bases between them. CDR3 size: 11 residues. CDR3: CASRLQETQYF. The CDR3 DNA is TGTGCCAGCAGGCTTCAAGAGACCCAGTACTTC.

The V gene is TRBV5-1, the J gene TRBJ2-7; TRBD2 matches at 7 bases. Germline loops: CDR1 SGHRS, CDR2 YFSETQ. This CDR3 contains 13 residues. With 1 base clipped from V and 4 bases from J, the junction kept 2 bases outside the gene matches. CDR3 sequence reads: CASSLPSGYEQYF. The CDR3 DNA reads TGCGCCAGCAGCTTGCCTAGCGGATACGAGCAGTACTTC.

CDR3 sequence reads: CASSIPDSRLNYEQYF. For the CDR3, the DNA is TGTGCCAGCAGCATCCCGGACAGCAGACTCAACTACGAGCAGTACTTC. The chain recombines TRBV7-9 with TRBJ2-7; D might be TRBD1 (6 bases). The CDR3 totals 16 residues. Per the germline V gene, CDR1 is SEHNR and CDR2 is FQNEAQ (reference sequence). Trimming removed 5 bases at V and 3 bases at J, with 20 bases between.

The chain recombines TRBV25-1 with TRBJ1-1; 8 positions agree with TRBD1. The CDR3 contains 15 residues. The V gene end was trimmed by 5 bases and the J gene end by 1 base; junction bases not matched to a gene: 6. CDR1 and CDR2 (germline): MGHDK, SYGVNS. CDR3 amino acids: CASSNPGGGNTEAFF. Written as DNA, the CDR3 is TGTGCCAGCAGTAACCCAGGGGGCGGGAACACTGAAGCTTTCTTT.

The V gene is TRBV6-5, the J gene TRBJ2-7; D is unclear. The CDR3 is 11 residues long. From germline, CDR1 is MNHEY and CDR2 SVGAGI. V was trimmed by 10 bases and J by 2 bases, leaving 9 bases between them. CDR3 amino acids: CAIGGPYEQYF. In nucleotides, the CDR3 is TGTGCCATCGGTGGTCCCTACGAGCAGTACTTC.

The CDR3 region has the DNA TGTGCTAGTGGTTTGCTAGGGACAGGGGGACAAGGAGAGCAGTACTTC. It is translated as CASGLLGTGGQGEQYF. This chain links TRBV12-5 with TRBJ2-7, with TRBD1 identical over 11 bases. Germline-derived CDR1 and CDR2 are LGHNT and FRNRAP. The CDR3 sequence is 16 residues long. The J segment lost 7 bases and the V segment lost 2 bases, leaving 10 bases of the junction unmatched.

As DNA, the CDR3 is TGTGCCAGCAGCCCTCAATTATCAGGGGGTAAAGCTGGCTACACCTTC. Protein: CASSPQLSGGKAGYTF. The chain couples TRBV7-2 to TRBJ1-2; TRBD1 matches at 7 bases. V was clipped by 5 bases and J by 7 bases; unmatched bases: 16. CDR3 length: 16 residues. Germline V gene lookup returns CDR1 SGHTA and CDR2 FQGNSA.

The table lists this clone with a few counts. V usage is TRBV7-8 and J usage is TRBJ1-6; D not certain. This CDR3 is 17 amino acids long. Germline V lookup: CDR1 SGHVS, CDR2 FQNEAQ. With 4 bases removed from V and 0 bases from J, the gap between germline ends came to 13 bases. CDR3 in DNA: TGTGCCAGCAGCTCGTGGGGAGGGAGCTCCTATAATTCACCCCTCCACTTT. Its translation: CASSSWGGSSYNSPLHF.

V is TRBV7-2 and J is TRBJ1-1, with 8 bases matching TRBD1. The CDR3 runs 16 residues. The ends lost 5 bases at V and 4 bases at J; junction bases unmatched: 12. Germline values: CDR1 SGHTA, CDR2 FQGNSA. The CDR3 here is CASSIQTGVMSTEAFF. In DNA form, the CDR3 reads TGTGCCAGCAGCATCCAGACAGGGGTGATGAGCACTGAAGCTTTCTTT.

The gene calls are TRBV4-2 and TRBJ1-2, with a tentative D call TRBD1 (6 bases). From germline, CDR1 is LGHNA and CDR2 YNFKEQ. There are 17 residues in the CDR3. Trimming removed 6 bases at V and 2 bases at J, with 22 bases between. The CDR3 protein is CASSLTQGGRSNYGYTF. The DNA of the CDR3 is TGTGCCAGCAGTTTAACACAGGGTGGTAGGAGCAACTATGGCTACACCTTC.

J is TRBJ1-2 and V is TRBV12-3 or TRBV12-4; 9 bases are a match to TRBD1. CDR3 length: 13 residues. J lost 5 bases, V lost 4 bases, and 2 bases had no gene match. The CDR3 coding sequence is TGTGCCAGCAGTTCAGGACAGGGGTATGGCTACACCTTC. It specifies CASSSGQGYGYTF.

This clone was seen just once. The genes are TRBV6-2 or TRBV6-3 and TRBJ1-2; D may be TRBD1 (5 bases). Germline CDR1 MNHEY, CDR2 SVGEGT. This CDR3 is 12 amino acids long. Trimming cost V 5 bases and J 8 bases, with 12 bases left between them. The CDR3 loop is CASSRADTGYTF. The DNA of the CDR3 is TGTGCCAGCAGTCGCGCGGACACGGGCTACACCTTC.

CDR3 sequence (DNA): TGCGCCAGCAGCCTCCGACGGGAAAGCTATCAAGAGACCCAGTACTTC. Translation: CASSLRRESYQETQYF. This chain connects TRBV4-1 to TRBJ2-5, with D possibly matching TRBD2 (5 bases). Germline V CDR1 and CDR2: MGHRA, YSYEKL. The CDR3 contains 16 residues. The ends were cut back, 4 bases at V and 2 bases at J, with 17 bases in the middle.

The chain is built from TRBV6-7 and TRBJ2-1, with D perhaps assigned TRBD1 or TRBD2 (5 bases each). TRBV6-7 is placed among ORFs of uncertain function. This CDR3 region has 15 residues. V dropped 2 bases and J dropped 5 bases, with 13 bases sitting between them. CDR3 bases: TGTGCCAGCAGTTACGCAGGGTGGGGGAACAATGAGCAGTTCTTC. Translated, it gives CASSYAGWGNNEQFF.

The rearrangement joins TRBV9 to TRBJ1-6; the D gene is possibly TRBD1 (6 bases). From germline, CDR1 is SGDLS and CDR2 YYNGEE. Trimming cost V 4 bases and J 10 bases, with 12 bases left between them. This CDR3 has 13 amino acids. The CDR3 reads CASSPSGDSPLHF. DNA for the CDR3: TGTGCCAGCAGCCCATCAGGGGACTCACCCCTCCACTTT.